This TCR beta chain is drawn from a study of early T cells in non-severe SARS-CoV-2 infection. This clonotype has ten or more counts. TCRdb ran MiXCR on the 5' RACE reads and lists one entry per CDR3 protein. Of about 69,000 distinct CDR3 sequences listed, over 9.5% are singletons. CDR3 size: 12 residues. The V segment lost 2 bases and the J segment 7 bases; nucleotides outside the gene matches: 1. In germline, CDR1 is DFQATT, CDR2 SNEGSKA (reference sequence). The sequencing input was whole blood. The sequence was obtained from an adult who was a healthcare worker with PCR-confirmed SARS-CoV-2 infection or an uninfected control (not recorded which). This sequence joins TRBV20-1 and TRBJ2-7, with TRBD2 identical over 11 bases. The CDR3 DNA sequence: TGCAGTGCTAGACTAGCGGGGGGAGAGCAGTACTTC. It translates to CSARLAGGEQYF.